The rows below give T cell receptor beta chains drawn from one sample of a study of control samples from healthy donors and cancer patients. Clones were sequenced by immunoSEQ multiplex PCR, and TCRdb holds only the in-frame ones, with some missing. The sample holds some 120,000 clones, 93% seen once. The specimen sequenced was blood. The receptors stem from a man aged 25 to 40 in good health. CDR3s include the opening cysteine and the closing phenylalanine or tryptophan. Fields, in order: J gene, V gene, D gene, clone size, CDR3 protein, CDR3 DNA. A D gene is named only where the DNA matches it firmly. Clone size is not always given. Where it is, it says once, few, many or a class for expanded clones.

>TRBJ1-1|TRBV11-1|TRBD1|-
CASSSDRDSGFF
TGTGCCAGCAGTTCCGACCGGGACAGCGGTTTCTTT
>TRBJ2-7|TRBV9|-|-
CASSLGQPAYEQYF
TGTGCCAGCAGCCTAGGACAGCCAGCTTACGAGCAGTACTTC
>TRBJ2-3|TRBV24-1|TRBD2|few
CATRGVQRGGTDTQYF
TGTGCCACCAGAGGGGTTCAGCGGGGGGGCACAGATACGCAGTATTTT
>TRBJ2-7|TRBV5-4|-|-
CASNFGPGEYEQYF
TGTGCCAGCAACTTTGGACCGGGCGAGTACGAGCAGTACTTC
>TRBJ1-5|TRBV19|-|-
CASSTGTSQHF
TGTGCCAGTAGCACCGGGACGTCCCAGCATTTT
>TRBJ2-6|TRBV10-3|TRBD2|-
CAATPGASGGFGANVLTF
TGTGCCGCTACCCCGGGCGCTAGCGGGGGTTTTGGGGCCAACGTCCTGACTTTC
>TRBJ1-2|TRBV28|TRBD1|-
CASSLIGTANGYTF
TGTGCCAGCAGTTTAATAGGGACAGCTAATGGCTACACCTTC
>TRBJ2-7|TRBV29-1|TRBD1|-
CSVGDRSEQYF
TGCAGCGTTGGGGACAGAAGCGAGCAGTACTTC
>TRBJ2-2|TRBV5-6|TRBD2|-
CASSLRLAGGELFF
TGTGCCAGCAGCTTGCGGCTAGCGGGGGGCGAGCTGTTTTTT
>TRBJ2-1|TRBV24-1|-|-
CATSDLSGTAYNEQFF
TGTGCCACCAGTGATTTGAGTGGGACGGCATACAATGAGCAGTTCTTC
>TRBJ1-2|TRBV27|-|-
CASSSIRSVRRSYGYTF
TGTGCCAGCAGTTCCATCCGGAGTGTCCGGAGGTCCTATGGCTACACCTTC
>TRBJ1-2|TRBV28|-|-
CASSLTSTLNYGYTF
TGTGCCAGCAGCCTCACCTCCACACTTAACTATGGCTACACCTTC
>TRBJ2-1|TRBV10-1|-|once
CASSPRSLGDEQFF
TGCGCCAGCAGCCCAAGGAGCCTCGGGGATGAGCAGTTCTTC
>TRBJ2-1|TRBV5-1|-|-
CASSLRGKEDNEQFF
TGCGCCAGCAGCTTGCGAGGGAAGGAGGACAATGAGCAGTTCTTC
>TRBJ2-3|TRBV3-1/TRBV3-2|-|-
CASSQDLGGTDTQYF
TGTGCCAGCAGCCAAGATCTCGGAGGGACAGATACGCAGTATTTT
>TRBJ1-5|TRBV7-6|TRBD1|-
CASSLGQGAGQPQHF
TGTGCCAGCAGCTTAGGACAGGGGGCGGGTCAGCCCCAGCATTTT
>TRBJ1-1|TRBV19|-|-
CAAYGARTEAFF
TGTGCCGCTTATGGGGCGCGGACTGAAGCTTTCTTT
>TRBJ1-2|TRBV24-1|-|-
CATSDSTPALANYGYTF
TGTGCCACCAGTGATTCCACGCCAGCTCTTGCTAACTATGGCTACACCTTC
>TRBJ1-1|TRBV11-2|-|-
CASTTLGGKKAEAFF
TGTGCCAGCACGACCCTGGGGGGGAAAAAAGCTGAAGCTTTCTTT
>TRBJ2-6|TRBV9|TRBD1|-
CASSPTGVGANVLTF
TGTGCCAGCAGCCCTACAGGGGTTGGGGCCAACGTCCTGACTTTC
>TRBJ1-2|TRBV25-1|TRBD1|-
CASRPTGLKNYGYTF
TGTGCCAGCAGGCCGACAGGGTTGAAGAACTATGGCTACACCTTC
>TRBJ1-1|TRBV5-1|-|-
CASRDGTQGEAFF
TGCGCCAGCAGGGATGGGACCCAGGGGGAAGCTTTCTTT
>TRBJ1-1|TRBV10-3|-|-
CAISEYGGTEAFF
TGTGCCATCAGTGAGTATGGGGGCACTGAAGCTTTCTTT
>TRBJ1-5|TRBV6-5|-|once
CASSYSGQGGEPQHF
TGTGCCAGCAGTTACTCTGGGCAGGGAGGGGAGCCCCAGCATTTT
>TRBJ1-1|TRBV2|-|-
CASSVGTAFLSEAFF
TGTGCCAGCAGTGTAGGGACCGCTTTCTTGTCTGAAGCTTTCTTT